The present entry profiles one T cell receptor (beta chain) with its context. Antigen specificity is unknown. The assay was immunoSEQ multiplex PCR, and TCRdb's table has in-frame clones only and misses some. The sample lists 6,500 to 9,500 clones, about 96% occurring once. These data originate in a study of T cell clonotyping in hematopoietic cell transplantation. Findings and limits, study-wide: After transplant, recipient diversity fell while pathologically expanded clonotypes grew through day 180. Cells were unsorted, so CD4 and CD8 contributions were not separated. At the given depth, recipient repertoires were over 97% de novo clonotypes.

Germline CDR1 reads SNHLY; CDR2 reads FYNNEI. The V gene end was trimmed by 8 bases and the J gene end by 2 bases; junction bases not matched to a gene: 13. This CDR3 region has 17 residues. Samples: about 28 days before transplant, then days 30, 100 and 180 after. This receptor was obtained from a male patient aged 35-55 years who had an allogeneic stem cell transplant from a related donor, so the T cells may come from the graft donor. Some clones in this sample may be carry-over from other donors' samples. The starting material was PBMCs, obtained 30 days after allogeneic stem cell transplant. The rearrangement uses TRBV2 and TRBJ2-7; 12 bases agree with TRBD1. In DNA form, the CDR3 reads TGTGCCAGCGCCGGGACAGGGGGCGCCGGGGTCACCTACGAGCAGTACTTC. It encodes CASAGTGGAGVTYEQYF.